Each of the 5 T cell receptor beta chains below was sequenced from the same sample in a study of cytomegalovirus exposure and HLA in healthy donors. Profiled with immunoSEQ multiplex PCR; TCRdb holds only in-frame clones, not every one. The sample lists around 100,000 clones; about 85% were seen once. Source material: PBMCs. These receptor sequences come from a man younger than 35 in good health and CMV-seropositive.

V and J are TRBV28 and TRBJ2-4; the D gene is possibly TRBD1 (6 bases). Germline assignment: CDR1 MDHEN and CDR2 SYDVKM. The CDR3 runs 16 residues. V was shortened by 3 bases and J by 0 bases, with 12 bases between the two germline ends. The CDR3 here is CASSFETGLAKNIQYF. The DNA for the CDR3 is TGTGCCAGCAGTTTCGAAACAGGGCTAGCCAAAAACATTCAGTACTTC.

The chain links TRBV29-1 to TRBJ2-3; TRBD1 agrees at 8 bases. With 6 bases clipped from V and 4 bases from J, the junction kept 12 bases outside the gene matches. CDR3 length: 15 amino acids. Looked up from germline, CDR1 is SQVTM and CDR2 is ANQGSEA. The CDR3, as DNA: TGCAGCGTCGTCCCGGGACAGGTGACTGCAGATACGCAGTATTTT. Amino acid sequence: CSVVPGQVTADTQYF.

J is TRBJ2-3 and V is TRBV19, with D possibly being TRBD1 (8 bases). The V gene lost 6 bases and the J gene lost 3 bases, with 16 bases spanning the gap. This CDR3 is 15 amino acids long. Germline CDR1 LNHDA, CDR2 SQIVND (reference sequence). DNA of the CDR3: TGTGCCAGTAGAAAGACAGGGGAGGGGACAGATACGCAGTATTTT. Its protein product is CASRKTGEGTDTQYF.

This clone came up once. The V and J genes are TRBV6-5 and TRBJ2-3; possibly TRBD2 for D (6 bases). Trimming stripped 0 bases from V and 0 bases from J, with 10 bases between. The CDR3 is made up of 16 amino acids. Germline lookup yields CDR1 MNHEY and CDR2 SVGAGI. The CDR3 here is CASSYSSGPSTDTQYF. The CDR3 DNA follows: TGTGCCAGCAGTTACTCTAGCGGTCCTAGCACAGATACGCAGTATTTT.

In this sample, this clone turned up once. This chain joins TRBV5-1 and TRBJ2-3; the D gene is possibly TRBD2 (5 bases). Germline loops: CDR1 SGHRS, CDR2 YFSETQ. This CDR3 spans 15 amino acids. With 2 bases removed from V and 12 bases from J, the gap between germline ends came to 22 bases. The CDR3 region is CASSFPEDPYVRQYF. In DNA, the CDR3 is TGCGCCAGCAGCTTCCCGGAGGACCCGTATGTGCGACAGTATTTT.